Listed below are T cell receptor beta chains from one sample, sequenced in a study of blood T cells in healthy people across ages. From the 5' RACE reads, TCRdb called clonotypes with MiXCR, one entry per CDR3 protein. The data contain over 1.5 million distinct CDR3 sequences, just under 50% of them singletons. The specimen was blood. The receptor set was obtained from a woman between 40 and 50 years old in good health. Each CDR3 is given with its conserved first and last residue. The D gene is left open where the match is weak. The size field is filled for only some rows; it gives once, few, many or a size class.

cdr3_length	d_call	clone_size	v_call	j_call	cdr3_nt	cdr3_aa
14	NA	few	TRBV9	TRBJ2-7	TGTGCCAGCAGCAGAGGTGCGGGAAAGGGCGAGCAGTACTTC	CASSRGAGKGEQYF
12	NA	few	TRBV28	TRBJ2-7	TGTGCCAGCAGTTTTGACAGTCACGAGCAGTACTTC	CASSFDSHEQYF
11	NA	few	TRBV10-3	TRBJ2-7	TGTGCCATCAGTGACGGGGGCGAGCAGTACTTC	CAISDGGEQYF
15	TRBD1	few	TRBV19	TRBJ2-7	TGTGCCAGTAGTATGCCCGGGACAGGGAGAGACGAGCAGTACTTC	CASSMPGTGRDEQYF
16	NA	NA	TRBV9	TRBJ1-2	TGTGCCAGCAGCGCCGATGGCAGGGGAGTTGGCTATGGCTACACCTTC	CASSADGRGVGYGYTF
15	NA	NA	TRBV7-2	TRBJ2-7	TGTGCCAGCAGCTTAGAACCAGGACGGGGTAATGAGCAGTACTTC	CASSLEPGRGNEQYF
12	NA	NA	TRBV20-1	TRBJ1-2	TGCAGTGCGATGTGGCGCGGGTATGGCTACACCTTC	CSAMWRGYGYTF
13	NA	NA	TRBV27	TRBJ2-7	TGTGCCAGCAGCCAAACTAAAAGCTACGAGCAGTACTTC	CASSQTKSYEQYF
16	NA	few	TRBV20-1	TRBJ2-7	TGCAGTGCTCCCGCGATAGCCCCCGATGGTCCATACGAGCAGTACTTC	CSAPAIAPDGPYEQYF
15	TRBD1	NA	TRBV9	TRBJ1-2	TGTGCCAGCAGCGTAGGGACAGGGGGGCAGAATGGCTACACCTTC	CASSVGTGGQNGYTF
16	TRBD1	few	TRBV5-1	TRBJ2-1	TGCGCCAGCAGCCCTGTTGTCGGACAGGGGATGTATGAGCAGTTCTTC	CASSPVVGQGMYEQFF
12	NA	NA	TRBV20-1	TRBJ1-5	TGCAGTGCTAGAGTAAACAATCAGCCCCAGCATTTT	CSARVNNQPQHF
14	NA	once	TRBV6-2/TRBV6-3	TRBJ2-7	TGTGCCAGCAGAGGGGGAGGAAAAACGTACGAGCAGTACTTC	CASRGGGKTYEQYF
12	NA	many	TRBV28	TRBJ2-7	TGTGCCAGCAGGACAAGCTCCTACGAGCAGTACTTC	CASRTSSYEQYF
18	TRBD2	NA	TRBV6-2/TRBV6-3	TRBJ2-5	TGTGCCAGCACCGTCAATCCCCGACTAGCGGAAACGCAAGAGACCCAGTACTTC	CASTVNPRLAETQETQYF
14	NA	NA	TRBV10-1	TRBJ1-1	TGCGCCAGCCCGCTCCTGGGCGACGATACTGAAGCTTTCTTT	CASPLLGDDTEAFF
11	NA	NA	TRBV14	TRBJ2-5	TGTGCCAGCAGCCAATCATGGGAGCAGTACTTC	CASSQSWEQYF
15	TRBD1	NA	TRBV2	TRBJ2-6	TGTGCCAGCACCACACAGGGGGCCGGGGCCAACGTCCTGACTTTC	CASTTQGAGANVLTF
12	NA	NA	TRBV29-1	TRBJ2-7	TGCAGCGTTGAGGTAGATTTGGGGGAGCAGTACTTC	CSVEVDLGEQYF
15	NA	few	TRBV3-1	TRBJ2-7	TGTGCCAGCAGCCAAGATCATGGGGGGGCGCTGGAGCAGTACTTC	CASSQDHGGALEQYF
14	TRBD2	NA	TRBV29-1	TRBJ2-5	TGCAGCGTCCGCAGGGTGGGGGAGGGAGAGACCCAGTACTTC	CSVRRVGEGETQYF
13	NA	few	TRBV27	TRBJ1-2	TGTGCCAGCAGCGGACCGACCGGCAGGGGCTACACCTTC	CASSGPTGRGYTF
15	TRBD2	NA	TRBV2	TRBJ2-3	TGTGCCAGCAGGGATGTAGCGGGGGGGCGGGATACGCAGTATTTT	CASRDVAGGRDTQYF